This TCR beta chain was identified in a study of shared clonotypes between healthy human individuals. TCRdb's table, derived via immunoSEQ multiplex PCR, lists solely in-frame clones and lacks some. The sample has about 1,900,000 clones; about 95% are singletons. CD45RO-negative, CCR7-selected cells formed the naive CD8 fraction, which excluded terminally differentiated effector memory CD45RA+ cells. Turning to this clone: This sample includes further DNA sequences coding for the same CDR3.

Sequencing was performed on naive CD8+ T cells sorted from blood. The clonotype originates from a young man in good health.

The CDR3 region has the DNA TGTGCCAGCAGTTACGGTGCGGGACAAGAGACCCAGTACTTC. It is translated as CASSYGAGQETQYF. The chain uses TRBV6-5 and TRBJ2-5, with D perhaps TRBD2 (6 bases). CDR1 MNHEY and CDR2 SVGAGI come from the germline V gene. This CDR3 has 14 amino acids. V lost 2 bases and J lost 2, with 9 bases in between.